The source of this T cell receptor (beta chain) is a study of shared clonotypes between healthy human individuals. V shed 2 bases, J shed 3 bases, and the junction held 8 bases outside the gene matches. The CDR3 is 17 residues long. Germline lookup yields CDR1 MDHEN and CDR2 SYDVKM. Study outcomes and limitations: The donor pool, a small one, limited the genetic and exposure-history diversity represented. Naive subsets generally exceeded memory subsets in estimated richness.

For each subset, genomic DNA was distributed in equal portions over several immunoSEQ plates. The data were produced by immunoSEQ multiplex PCR, yet TCRdb's version contains in-frame clones alone and is incomplete. There are a few million clones in the sample; 85% to 95% occur only once, and around 0.14% lies in the top ten. The donors, all of them Caucasian adults, lived in Nashville, Tennessee. Notes on this clone: The antigen remains unidentified.

The sample taken for sequencing was naive CD4+ T cells sorted from blood. This sample's subset: CD45RA+ positively selected. This rearrangement joins TRBV28 to TRBJ2-7, with 12 bases aligning to TRBD2. This receptor was identified in a man aged 18 to 30 in good health. CDR3 sequence (DNA): TGTGCCAGCAGTTTAGAGGAACAACTAGCGGGGGGCTACGAGCAGTACTTC. As protein: CASSLEEQLAGGYEQYF.